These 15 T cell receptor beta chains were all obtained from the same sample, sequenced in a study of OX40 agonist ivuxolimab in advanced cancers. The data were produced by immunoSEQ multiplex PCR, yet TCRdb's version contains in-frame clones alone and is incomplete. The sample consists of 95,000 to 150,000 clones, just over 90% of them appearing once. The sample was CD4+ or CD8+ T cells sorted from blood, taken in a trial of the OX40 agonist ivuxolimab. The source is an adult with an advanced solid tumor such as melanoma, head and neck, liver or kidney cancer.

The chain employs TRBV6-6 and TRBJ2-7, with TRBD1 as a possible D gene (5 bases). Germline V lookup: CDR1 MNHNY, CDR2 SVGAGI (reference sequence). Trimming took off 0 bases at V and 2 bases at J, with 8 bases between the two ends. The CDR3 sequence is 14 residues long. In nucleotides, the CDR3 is TGTGCCAGCAGTTACTCGCAGGGCCCCTACGAGCAGTACTTC. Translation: CASSYSQGPYEQYF.

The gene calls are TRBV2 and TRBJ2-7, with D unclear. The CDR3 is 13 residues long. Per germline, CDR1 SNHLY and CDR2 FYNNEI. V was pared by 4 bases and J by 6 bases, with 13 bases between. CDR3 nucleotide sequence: TGTGCCAGCAGTGCTCTACCTACTTCCGAGCAGTACTTC. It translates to CASSALPTSEQYF. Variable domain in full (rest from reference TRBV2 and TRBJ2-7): EPEVTQTPSHQVTQMGQEVILRCVPISNHLYFYWYRQILGQKVEFLVSFYNNEISEKSEIFDDQFSVERPDGSNFTLKIRSTKLEDSAMYFCASSALPTSEQYFGPGTRLTVT.

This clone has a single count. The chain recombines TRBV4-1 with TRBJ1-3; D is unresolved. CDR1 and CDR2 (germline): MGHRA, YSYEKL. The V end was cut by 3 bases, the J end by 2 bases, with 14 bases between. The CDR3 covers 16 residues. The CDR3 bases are TGCGCCAGCAGCCAGCCGTCTGCCGATCCTGGAAACACCATATATTTT. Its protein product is CASSQPSADPGNTIYF.

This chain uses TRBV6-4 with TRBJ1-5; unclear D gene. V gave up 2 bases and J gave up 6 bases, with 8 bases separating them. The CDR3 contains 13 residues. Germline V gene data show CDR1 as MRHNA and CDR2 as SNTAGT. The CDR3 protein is CASSDGESQPQHF. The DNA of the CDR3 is TGTGCCAGCAGTGACGGGGAATCTCAGCCCCAGCATTTT.

CDR3 amino acids: CASTQGGPGNTIYF. DNA for the CDR3: TGTGCCAGCACTCAGGGGGGGCCTGGAAACACCATATATTTT. The chain carries TRBV6-5 and TRBJ1-3, with 7 nucleotides matching TRBD1. CDR1 is MNHEY and CDR2 is SVGAGI in the germline V gene. The CDR3 length is 14 residues. With V trimmed by 7 bases and J by 2 bases, 5 bases remained unmatched.

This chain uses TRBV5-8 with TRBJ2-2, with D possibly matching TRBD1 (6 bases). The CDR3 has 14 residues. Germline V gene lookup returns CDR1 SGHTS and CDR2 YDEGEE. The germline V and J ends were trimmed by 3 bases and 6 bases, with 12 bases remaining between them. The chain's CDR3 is CASSYQGRAGELFF. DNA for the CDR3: TGTGCCAGCAGCTATCAGGGGCGCGCCGGGGAGCTGTTTTTT. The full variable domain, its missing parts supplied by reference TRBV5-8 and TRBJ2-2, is EAGVTQSPTHLIKTRGQQATLRCSPISGHTSVYWYQQALGLGLQFLLWYDEGEERNRGNFPPRFSGRQFPNYSSELNVNALELEDSALYLCASSYQGRAGELFFGEGSRLTVL.

CDR3 amino acids: CASSRGLAGTGELFF. In DNA, the CDR3 is TGTGCCAGCAGTCGAGGACTAGCGGGCACCGGGGAGCTGTTTTTT. V is TRBV7-2 and J is TRBJ2-2; 11 positions match TRBD2. The CDR3 has 15 residues. The V segment lost 6 bases and the J segment 4 bases; nucleotides outside the gene matches: 4. Per germline, CDR1 SGHTA and CDR2 FQGNSA.

CDR3: CASSLSPGISNYGYTF. The CDR3 region has the DNA TGTGCCAGCAGTTTGTCACCAGGGATTTCTAACTATGGCTACACCTTC. This chain links TRBV28 with TRBJ1-2, with D perhaps TRBD1 (5 bases). The CDR3 has 16 residues. Trimming cost V 3 bases and J 0 bases, with 14 bases left between them. CDR1 and CDR2 (germline): MDHEN, SYDVKM.

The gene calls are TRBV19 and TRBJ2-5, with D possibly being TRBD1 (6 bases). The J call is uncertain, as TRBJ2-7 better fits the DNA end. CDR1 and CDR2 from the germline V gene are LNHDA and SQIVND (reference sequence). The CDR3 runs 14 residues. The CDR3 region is CASSIQGISYEQYF. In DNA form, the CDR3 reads TGTGCCAGTAGTATCCAGGGGATCTCCTACGAGCAGTACTTC.

CDR3 sequence reads: CASSSTGFETQYF. DNA of the CDR3: TGTGCCAGCAGTTCGACAGGGTTCGAGACCCAGTACTTC. This chain uses TRBV27 with TRBJ2-5; 7 bases line up with TRBD1. The germline V gene encodes CDR1 MNHEY and CDR2 SMNVEV (reference sequence). Trimming took 4 bases from V and 5 from J; bases not matched to a gene: 4. The CDR3 is 13 residues long.

The CDR3 sequence: CATSWGVNTGELFF. CDR3 nucleotide sequence: TGTGCCACTTCTTGGGGCGTGAACACCGGGGAGCTGTTTTTT. The rearrangement links TRBV10-3 to TRBJ2-2, with D perhaps matching TRBD1 (5 bases). The CDR3 contains 14 residues. CDR1 is ENHRY and CDR2 is SYGVKD in the germline V gene. The ends were cut back, 10 bases at V and 1 base at J, with 13 bases in the middle.

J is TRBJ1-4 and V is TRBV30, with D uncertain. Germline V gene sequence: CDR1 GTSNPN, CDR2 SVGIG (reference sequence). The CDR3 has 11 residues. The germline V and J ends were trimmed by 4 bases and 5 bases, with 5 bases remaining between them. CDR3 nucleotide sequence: TGTGCCTGGAATAGGAATGAAAAACTGTTTTTT. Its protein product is CAWNRNEKLFF.

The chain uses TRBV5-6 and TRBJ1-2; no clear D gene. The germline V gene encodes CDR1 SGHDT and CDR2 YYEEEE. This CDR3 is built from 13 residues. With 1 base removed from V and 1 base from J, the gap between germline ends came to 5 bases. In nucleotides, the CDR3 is TGTGCCAGCAGCTTGCCAGTTAACTATGGCTACACCTTC. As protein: CASSLPVNYGYTF.

In DNA form, the CDR3 reads TGCAGCGCCGTACAGGGCCGGAGGGAAGCTTTCTTT. Amino acid sequence: CSAVQGRREAFF. The V gene is TRBV29-1, the J gene TRBJ1-1; D perhaps matches TRBD1 (6 bases). Germline values: CDR1 SQVTM, CDR2 ANQGSEA. V was cut by 7 bases and J by 8 bases, with 17 bases left in between. The CDR3 has 12 residues.

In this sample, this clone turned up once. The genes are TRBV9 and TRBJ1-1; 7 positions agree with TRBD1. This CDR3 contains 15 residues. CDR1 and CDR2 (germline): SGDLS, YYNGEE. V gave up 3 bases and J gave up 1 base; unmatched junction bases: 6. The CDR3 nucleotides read TGTGCCAGCAGCGCCCAACAGGGGCCGAACACTGAAGCTTTCTTT. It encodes CASSAQQGPNTEAFF.